This TCR beta chain was profiled in a study of cytotoxic CD8 clonotypes in ibrutinib-treated CLL. Study-level background: Response was recorded as partial in roughly 25 patients and complete in 2; at median approximately 65 months, 14 remained remitted and approximately 12 had progressed. Samples showed on average roughly 250,000 productive templates and approximately 94,000 productive rearrangements.

The CDR3 length is 11 residues. CDR1 and CDR2 (germline): MNHEY, SVGAGI. V was trimmed by 5 bases and J by 7 bases, leaving 5 bases between them. Study findings and constraints: The clonality rise at ibrutinib response reflected private clonotype expansion.

Investigators sourced around 2 micrograms of genomic DNA from cryopreserved PBMCs for TCR beta libraries. As for this clone: Antigen unknown.

The repertoire was sequenced with immunoSEQ multiplex PCR; TCRdb's copy has only in-frame clones and lacks some. The table has under 30,000 clones, 76% seen once. The rearrangement links TRBV6-5 to TRBJ2-2, with D hard to call. Sequences were derived from PBMCs, sampled after 36 months of ibrutinib treatment. The TCR originated in a human donor with chronic lymphocytic leukemia. The CDR3 region is CASSRHGELFF. The CDR3 DNA reads as TGTGCCAGCAGTCGTCACGGGGAGCTGTTTTTT.